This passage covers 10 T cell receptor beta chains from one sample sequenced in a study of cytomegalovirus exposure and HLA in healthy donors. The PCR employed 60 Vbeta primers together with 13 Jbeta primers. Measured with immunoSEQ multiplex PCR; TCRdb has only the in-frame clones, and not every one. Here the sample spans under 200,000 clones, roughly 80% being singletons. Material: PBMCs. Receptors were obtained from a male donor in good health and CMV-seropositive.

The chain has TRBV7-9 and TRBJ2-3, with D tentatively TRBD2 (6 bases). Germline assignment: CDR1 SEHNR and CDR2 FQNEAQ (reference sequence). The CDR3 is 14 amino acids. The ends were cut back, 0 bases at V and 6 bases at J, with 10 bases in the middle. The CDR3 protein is CASSLAAGGDTQYF. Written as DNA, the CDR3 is TGTGCCAGCAGCTTAGCGGCCGGAGGGGATACGCAGTATTTT.

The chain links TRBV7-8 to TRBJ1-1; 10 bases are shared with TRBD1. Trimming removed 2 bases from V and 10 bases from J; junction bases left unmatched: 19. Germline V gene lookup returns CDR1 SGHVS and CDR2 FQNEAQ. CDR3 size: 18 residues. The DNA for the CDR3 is TGTGCCAGCAGCTTAAAGGGTGGGACCGGGACAGGGGTGGTAGCAGCTTTCTTT. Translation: CASSLKGGTGTGVVAAFF. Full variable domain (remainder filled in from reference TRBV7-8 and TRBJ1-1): GAGVSQSPRYKVAKRGQDVALRCDPISGHVSLFWYQQALGQGPEFLTYFQNEAQLDKSGLPSDRFFAERPEGSVSTLKIQRTQQEDSAVYLCASSLKGGTGTGVVAAFFGQGTRLTVV.

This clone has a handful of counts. The DNA for the CDR3 is TGTGCCAGCAGCCGTACTACCGGGACAACCGGTGGAAACACCATATATTTT. Translating gives CASSRTTGTTGGNTIYF. The chain is built from TRBV5-4 and TRBJ1-3; a possible D gene is TRBD1 (6 bases). Germline V gene data show CDR1 as SGHNT and CDR2 as YYREEE (reference sequence). This CDR3 spans 17 amino acids. V was trimmed by 4 bases and J by 3 bases, leaving 20 bases between them. The full variable domain, with the rest looked up from reference TRBV5-4 and TRBJ1-3, is ETGVTQSPTHLIKTRGQQVTLRCSSQSGHNTVSWYQQALGQGPQFIFQYYREEENGRGNFPPRFSGLQFPNYSSELNVNALELDDSALYLCASSRTTGTTGGNTIYFGEGSWLTVV.

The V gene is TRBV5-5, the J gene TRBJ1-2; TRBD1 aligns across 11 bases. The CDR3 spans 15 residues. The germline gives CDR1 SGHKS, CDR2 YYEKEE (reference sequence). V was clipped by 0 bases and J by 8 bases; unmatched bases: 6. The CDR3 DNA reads TGTGCCAGCAGCTTGGTGGACAGGGGGCGAGAGGGCTACACCTTC. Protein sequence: CASSLVDRGREGYTF.

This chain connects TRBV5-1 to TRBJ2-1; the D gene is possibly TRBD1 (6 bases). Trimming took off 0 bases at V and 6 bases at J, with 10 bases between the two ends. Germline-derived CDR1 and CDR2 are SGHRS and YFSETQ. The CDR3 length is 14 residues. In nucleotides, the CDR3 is TGCGCCAGCAGCTTGGAACAGGGCCTCAATGAGCAGTTCTTC. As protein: CASSLEQGLNEQFF.

CDR3 coding DNA: TGTGCCAGCAGTTACACTCAGGGGGTGCCGGGGACCTTC. Its translation: CASSYTQGVPGTF. The V call is TRBV6-6, the J call TRBJ1-2; TRBD1 matches at 7 bases. CDR3 length: 13 amino acids. Germline V CDR1 and CDR2: MNHNY, SVGAGI (reference sequence). V trimming: 2 bases; J trimming: 14 bases; junction bases outside the gene matches: 11.

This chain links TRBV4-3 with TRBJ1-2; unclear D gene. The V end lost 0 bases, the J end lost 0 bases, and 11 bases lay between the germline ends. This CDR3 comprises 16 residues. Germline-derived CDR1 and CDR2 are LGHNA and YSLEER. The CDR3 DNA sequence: TGCGCCAGCAGCCAAGATCTTCCGGGGTCTAACTATGGCTACACCTTC. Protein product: CASSQDLPGSNYGYTF.

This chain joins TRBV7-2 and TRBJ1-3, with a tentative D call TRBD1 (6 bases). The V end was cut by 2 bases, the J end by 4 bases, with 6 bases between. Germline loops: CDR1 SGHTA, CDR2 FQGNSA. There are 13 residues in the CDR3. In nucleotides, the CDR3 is TGTGCCAGCAGCTTACAGGGGGGAAACACCATATATTTT. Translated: CASSLQGGNTIYF.

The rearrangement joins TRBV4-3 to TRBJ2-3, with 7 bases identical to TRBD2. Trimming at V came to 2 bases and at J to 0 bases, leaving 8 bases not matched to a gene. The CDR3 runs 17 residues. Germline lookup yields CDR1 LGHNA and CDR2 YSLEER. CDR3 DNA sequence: TGCGCCAGCAGCCAATCAGGTGGGGAGGGGAGCACAGATACGCAGTATTTT. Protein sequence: CASSQSGGEGSTDTQYF.

CDR3 DNA sequence: TGTGCCAGCAGTTCCTACTACGAGCAGTACTTC. As protein: CASSSYYEQYF. The chain combines TRBV28 with TRBJ2-7; D is unresolved. The CDR3 extends over 11 amino acids. CDR1 and CDR2 (germline): MDHEN, SYDVKM. Between the trimmed V and J ends, which lost 4 bases and 3 bases, there was a span of 4 bases.